This T cell receptor beta chain was identified during a study of T cells after yellow fever vaccination. Study results and caveats: Most primary-vaccination clones recurred post-booster (just under 98% CD4, 88% CD8).

Trimming took off 6 bases at V and 3 bases at J, with 17 bases between the two ends. This CDR3 is built from 15 residues. Germline lookup yields CDR1 LGHNA and CDR2 YSLEER. MiXCR, applied by TCRdb to the 5' RACE reads, yields one record per CDR3 protein. The table lists hundreds of thousands of distinct CDR3 sequences, roughly 5.6% of them singletons, with roughly 3.5% in the top ten. This clonotype was seen only a few times. Its target is not known. The V gene is TRBV4-3, the J gene TRBJ1-2, with D possibly matching TRBD1 (6 bases). The TCR was taken from a man between 18 and 29 years old who received the YFV17D yellow fever vaccine. The specimen was CD4+ T cells sorted from PBMCs, collected on the day of the yellow fever booster vaccination. The CDR3 DNA sequence: TGCGCCAGCAGTCCGGCCAGGGCAGGGGACTATGGCTACACCTTC. This encodes CASSPARAGDYGYTF.